This T cell receptor beta chain was observed in a study of OX40 agonist ivuxolimab in advanced cancers. Study-level background: Hepatocellular carcinoma, melanoma, renal cell or head and neck cancer affected the dose-escalation patients.

The junction had 14 bases not matched to a gene; V was cut back by 5 bases and J by 9 bases. The length of the CDR3 is 18 residues. Per germline, CDR1 SGHTA and CDR2 FQGTGA. This clone was picked up a small number of times. Repertoires were generated with immunoSEQ multiplex PCR, while TCRdb's copy carries only in-frame clones and drops some. The data contain about 19,000 clones, roughly 79% of them singletons. Blood sampling took place at baseline, cycle 4 day 1, and cycle 7 day 1. The receptor comes from an adult with an advanced solid tumor such as melanoma, head and neck, liver or kidney cancer. The source was CD4+ or CD8+ T cells sorted from blood, collected in a trial of the OX40 agonist ivuxolimab. The J gene is TRBJ2-1, the V gene TRBV7-3, with 15 bases lining up with TRBD2. Written as DNA, the CDR3 is TGTGCCAGCAGCCCCGGACTAGCGGGGGGGGCGGTAGTAGGTGAGCAGTTCTTC. Encoded protein: CASSPGLAGGAVVGEQFF. The full variable domain, with the rest looked up from reference TRBV7-3 and TRBJ2-1, is GAGVSQTPSNKVTEKGKYVELRCDPISGHTALYWYRQSLGQGPEFLIYFQGTGAADDSGLPNDRFFAVRPEGSVSTLKIQRTERGDSAVYLCASSPGLAGGAVVGEQFFGPGTRLTVL.